The 12 T cell receptor beta chains listed next were all sequenced from one sample in a study of early T cells in non-severe SARS-CoV-2 infection listed by TCRdb under 2021. Library preparation was by 5' RACE. Sequenced using a NextSeq 500. The public reads were quality trimmed at Q25 with fastp and then assembled into clones with MiXCR by TCRdb, keeping productive beta chains. Rows are unified per CDR3 protein, each entry keeping the most common DNA and genes. Present in this sample are under 45,000 distinct CDR3 sequences, approximately 11% of which were seen just once. 9.7% of the sample is in the top ten clones. The sequenced sample consisted of whole blood. Receptors were obtained from an adult who was a healthcare worker with PCR-confirmed SARS-CoV-2 infection or an uninfected control (not recorded which).

J is TRBJ1-6 and V is TRBV3-1, with a possible D match to TRBD1 (6 bases). The CDR3 contains 14 residues. The V gene lost 6 bases and the J gene lost 7 bases, with 13 bases spanning the gap. Germline CDR1 and CDR2: LGHDT and YNNKEL (reference sequence). In DNA form, the CDR3 reads TGTGCCAGCAGTCCACAGGGAGGGAATTCACCCCTCCACTTT. Its translation: CASSPQGGNSPLHF.

The J gene is TRBJ2-2, the V gene TRBV6-2 or TRBV6-3; either TRBD1 or TRBD2 may fit D (5 bases each). The CDR3 length is 16 residues. Trimming cost V 2 bases and J 4 bases, with 14 bases left between them. Per germline, CDR1 MNHEY and CDR2 SVGEGT. The CDR3 DNA sequence: TGTGCCAGCAGTTACCTGGGACGGGGATTCACCGGGGAGCTGTTTTTT. It is translated as CASSYLGRGFTGELFF.

In its sample, this clonotype was seen a few times. This rearrangement joins TRBV7-2 to TRBJ2-6; 14 bases are shared with TRBD2. CDR3 length: 17 amino acids. V lost 3 bases to trimming and J lost 2 bases; unmatched junction nucleotides: 0. Germline V gives CDR1 SGHTA, CDR2 FQGNSA. The CDR3 region has the DNA TGTGCCAGCAGCTTGACTAGCGGGGGGGCTGGGGCCAACGTCCTGACTTTC. Residues: CASSLTSGGAGANVLTF. The entire variable domain, with the rest obtained from reference TRBV7-2 and TRBJ2-6, is as follows: GAGVSQSPSNKVTEKGKDVELRCDPISGHTALYWYRQSLGQGLEFLIYFQGNSAPDKSGLPSDRFSAERTGGSVSTLTIQRTQQEDSAVYLCASSLTSGGAGANVLTFGAGSRLTVL.

The V call is TRBV19, the J call TRBJ2-5; a weak D match, TRBD1 (5 bases). The germline V gene has CDR1 LNHDA and CDR2 SQIVND (reference sequence). The CDR3 is 11 amino acids. The ends were cut back, 6 bases at V and 4 bases at J, with 6 bases in the middle. The CDR3: CASRQAETQYF. The CDR3 DNA reads TGTGCCAGTAGACAGGCAGAGACCCAGTACTTC.

This clonotype was seen ten or more times. This chain connects TRBV7-3 to TRBJ1-1, with TRBD1 as a possible D gene (5 bases). The CDR3 covers 16 residues. Germline V gives CDR1 SGHTA, CDR2 FQGTGA. Trimming shortened V by 5 bases and J by 4 bases, and 20 bases separated the two germline ends. CDR3 sequence reads: CASSPTGTAGGTEAFF. The CDR3 bases are TGTGCCAGCAGCCCAACTGGGACCGCCGGGGGCACTGAAGCTTTCTTT.

The V and J genes are TRBV24-1 and TRBJ2-3, with D possibly matching TRBD1 (6 bases). Germline V gene sequence: CDR1 KGHDR, CDR2 SFDVKD. The CDR3 is 13 amino acids. Trimming removed 5 bases at V and 1 base at J, with 6 bases between. The CDR3 DNA follows: TGTGCCACCAGTGGACAGGGCACAGATACGCAGTATTTT. It yields the protein CATSGQGTDTQYF.

This clonotype has a handful of counts. The chain recombines TRBV29-1 with TRBJ2-7, with TRBD1 matching over 9 bases. V lost 4 bases, J lost 2 bases, and 6 bases stayed unmatched. The CDR3 covers 14 residues. Germline CDR1 reads SQVTM; CDR2 reads ANQGSEA. CDR3 in DNA: TGCAGCGTTGGCCGGGACAGGGCCCCCTACGAGCAGTACTTC. Amino acid sequence: CSVGRDRAPYEQYF.

This clonotype was observed a few times. V is TRBV20-1 and J is TRBJ2-3, with D possibly matching TRBD2 (6 bases). Germline V CDR1 and CDR2: DFQATT, SNEGSKA (reference sequence). V lost 0 bases, J lost 6 bases, and 19 bases lay in between. The CDR3 spans 16 residues. CDR3 sequence reads: CSARDPSGLTTDTQYF. As DNA, the CDR3 is TGCAGTGCTAGAGATCCATCGGGACTCACTACGGATACGCAGTATTTT.

This clonotype has a handful of counts. The CDR3 sequence: CASSLRESYGYTF. CDR3 DNA sequence: TGTGCCAGCAGCTTAAGGGAATCCTATGGCTACACCTTC. The chain couples TRBV7-9 to TRBJ1-2; no reliable D call. Germline V CDR1 and CDR2: SEHNR, FQNEAQ (reference sequence). The CDR3 covers 13 residues. V lost 2 bases and J 4 bases, leaving 8 bases between the germline ends.

In its sample, this clonotype was seen a few times. The chain is built from TRBV19 and TRBJ2-7, with 11 positions matching TRBD2. Germline CDR1 LNHDA, CDR2 SQIVND (reference sequence). The J segment lost 0 bases and the V segment lost 5 bases, leaving 3 bases of the junction unmatched. This CDR3 comprises 15 residues. CDR3 DNA sequence: TGTGCCAGTAGTCGGACTAGCGGGTCCTCCTACGAGCAGTACTTC. Translation: CASSRTSGSSYEQYF.

V is TRBV29-1 and J is TRBJ2-7; D perhaps matches TRBD2 (6 bases). The germline V and J ends were trimmed by 6 bases and 3 bases, with 9 bases remaining between them. Looked up from germline, CDR1 is SQVTM and CDR2 is ANQGSEA. The CDR3 has 11 residues. CDR3 in DNA: TGCAGCGTCCCGGGAGACTACGAGCAGTACTTC. It yields the protein CSVPGDYEQYF.

This clonotype was counted at least ten times. J is TRBJ2-5 and V is TRBV20-1; TRBD2 matches 8 bases. The V gene end was trimmed by 3 bases and the J gene end by 0 bases; junction bases not matched to a gene: 3. This CDR3 comprises 14 residues. Germline-derived CDR1 and CDR2 are DFQATT and SNEGSKA (reference sequence). Here the CDR3 DNA reads TGCAGTGCTAGCCAGCGGGGGTACCAAGAGACCCAGTACTTC. Its protein is CSASQRGYQETQYF.